This TCR beta chain emerged from a study of long-term antiretroviral therapy in people with HIV. Researchers secured at least one pre-ART and at least two post-ART PBMC samples from each donor. Treatment for every participant with HIV took place in the United States. Version v3.0 of the immunoSEQ assay ran at survey level. Produced via immunoSEQ multiplex PCR; TCRdb's table is partial and in-frame only. The sample records tens of thousands of clones, around four fifths being singletons. Regarding this clone: Antigen unknown.

The germline CDR1 and CDR2 sequences are KGHSH and LQKENI. Trimming removed 0 bases at V and 4 bases at J, with 15 bases between. The CDR3 runs 16 residues. Overall study findings and caveats: Clones expanded before ART dominated the repertoire at all time points.

The rearrangement uses TRBV18 and TRBJ1-2; D might be TRBD1 (5 bases). Sequencing was performed on unsorted PBMCs, taken 0.3 years after starting antiretroviral therapy. This sequence was found in a young man with HIV. Here the CDR3 reads CASSPPEGAGGYGYTF. CDR3 bases: TGTGCCAGCTCACCACCGGAAGGGGCTGGGGGCTATGGCTACACCTTC. The whole variable domain, filled in from reference TRBV18 and TRBJ1-2, reads NAGVMQNPRHLVRRRGQEARLRCSPMKGHSHVYWYRQLPEEGLKFMVYLQKENIIDESGMPKERFSAEFPKEGPSILRIQQVVRGDSAAYFCASSPPEGAGGYGYTFGSGTRLTVV.